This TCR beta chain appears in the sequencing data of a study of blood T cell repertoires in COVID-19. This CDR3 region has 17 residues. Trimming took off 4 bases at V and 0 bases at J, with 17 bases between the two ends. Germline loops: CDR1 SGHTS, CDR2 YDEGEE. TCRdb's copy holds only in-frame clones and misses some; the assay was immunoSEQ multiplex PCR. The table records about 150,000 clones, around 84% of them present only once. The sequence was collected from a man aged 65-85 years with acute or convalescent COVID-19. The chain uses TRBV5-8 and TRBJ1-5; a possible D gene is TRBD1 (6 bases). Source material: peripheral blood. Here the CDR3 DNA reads TGTGCCAGCAGCCAACAAGCAGGGGCGAATAGCAATCAGCCCCAGCATTTT. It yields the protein CASSQQAGANSNQPQHF.